This T cell receptor (beta chain) was captured in a study of cytomegalovirus exposure and HLA in healthy donors. Study in general: Early released data comprised around 79 million unique TCRs from HLA-typed donors.

PCR primers comprised 60 Vbeta and 13 Jbeta primers. Here immunoSEQ multiplex PCR was the method, and the copy in TCRdb shows in-frame clones only, minus some. The sample lists about 160,000 clones, around 80% occurring once. The V gene's germline CDR1 is MNHEY and CDR2 SVGAGI. The V gene lost 3 bases and the J gene lost 4 bases, with 9 bases spanning the gap. This CDR3 comprises 14 residues. This TCR was sampled from a female donor in good health and CMV-seronegative. The genes are TRBV6-5 and TRBJ2-2; D perhaps matches TRBD1 (6 bases). Sequences were obtained from PBMCs. The DNA for the CDR3 is TGTGCCAGCAGTTATGCAGGGGCCACCGGGGAGCTGTTTTTT. It yields the protein CASSYAGATGELFF.